One T cell receptor beta chain is described in this entry. The antigen remains undetermined. CDR1 is SGHVS, CDR2 FQNEAQ, per germline. V dropped 3 bases and J dropped 7 bases, with 10 bases sitting between them. This CDR3 region has 12 residues. PCR primers comprised 60 Vbeta and 13 Jbeta primers. Method: immunoSEQ multiplex PCR; TCRdb's copy keeps in-frame clones and lacks some. The sample has approximately 170,000 clones; 65% to 85% are singletons. The data were obtained in a study of cytomegalovirus exposure and HLA in healthy donors. Turning to the study itself: T cells numbering about 180 million yielded 100 million to 120 million unique TCR beta sequences in an earlier analysis.

Overall study findings and caveats: Analysis was performed later, and it showed HLA-associated TCR beta chains to be more clonally expanded than equally common others.

Sequencing used PBMCs. The V call is TRBV7-8, the J call TRBJ2-7; TRBD2 might be the D (6 bases). This TCR was recovered from a woman in her late teens or twenties in good health and CMV-seronegative. The CDR3 reads CASSFTREEQYF. The CDR3, as DNA: TGTGCCAGCAGCTTCACCCGGGAGGAGCAGTACTTC.